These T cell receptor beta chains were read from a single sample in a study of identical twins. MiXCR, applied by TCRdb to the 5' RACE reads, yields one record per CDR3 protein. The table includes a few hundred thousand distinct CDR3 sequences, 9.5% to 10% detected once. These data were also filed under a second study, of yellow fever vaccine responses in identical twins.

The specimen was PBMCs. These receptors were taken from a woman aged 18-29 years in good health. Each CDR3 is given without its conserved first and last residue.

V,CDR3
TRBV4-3,ASSLGDRGMRAF
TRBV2,ASSEYGNEQF
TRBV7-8,ASSLVAADNSPLH
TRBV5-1,ASSLGTSGIDEQF
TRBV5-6,ASSTRLAARYEQF
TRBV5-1,ASSLLPSPGDTGELF
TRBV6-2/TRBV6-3,ASSYELKYEQY
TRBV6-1,ASKRKLGNEKLF
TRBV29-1,SVVNPGYNEQF
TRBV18,ASSPLEYTEAF
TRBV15,ATRIDRVGNYGYT
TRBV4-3,ASSQDQDFSYEQY
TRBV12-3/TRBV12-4,ASNPTGNYGYT
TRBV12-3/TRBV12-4,ASTLGLAGFYEQY
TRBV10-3,AINGRSSYNEQF
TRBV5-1,ASSWDGLTQY
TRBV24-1,ATSETPGLAGSNEQF
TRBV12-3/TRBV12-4,ASSFPYQPQH
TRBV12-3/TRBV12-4,ASSPSGTTYNEQF
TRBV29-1,SVDRESINYGYT
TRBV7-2,ASSYRTSFSYNEQF
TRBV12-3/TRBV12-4,ASSLFVGGVLHEQY
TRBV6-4,ASRVSAGQDTGELF
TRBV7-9,ASSPTGTESYNEQF
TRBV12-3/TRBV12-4,ASRGGNTDTQY
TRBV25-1,ASSNWLAGGPSTDTQY
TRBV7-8,ASSLVLGQGSNQPQH
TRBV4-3,ASSQGGSSYEQY
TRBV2,ASSEQTNTEAF
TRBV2,AVDILTEAF
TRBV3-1,ASSPRQGGGSPLH